These 21 T cell receptor beta chains were sequenced from one sample in a study of blood T cell repertoires in COVID-19. Profiling relied on immunoSEQ multiplex PCR, and the TCRdb table lists in-frame clones only, not all of them. Here the sample spans 110,000 or so clones, around 79% being singletons. The sample was peripheral blood. The receptors here all came from a man aged 50-59 years with acute or convalescent COVID-19.

The genes are TRBV3-1 (or the pseudogene TRBV3-2) and TRBJ1-4; D is undetermined. This CDR3 is 14 amino acids long. CDR1 LGHDT and CDR2 YNNKEL come from the germline V gene (reference sequence). V gave up 2 bases and J gave up 1 base, with 5 bases separating them. Here the CDR3 reads CASSQFGTNEKLFF. CDR3 bases: TGTGCCAGCAGCCAATTCGGAACTAATGAAAAACTGTTTTTT.

This chain joins TRBV6-5 and TRBJ1-2; no clear D. Trimming shortened V by 7 bases and J by 13 bases, and 16 bases separated the two germline ends. The V gene's germline CDR1 is MNHEY and CDR2 SVGAGI. This CDR3 has 11 residues. In nucleotides, the CDR3 is TGTGCCAGCAAGCTACAGAGTTCCCTCACCTTC. It specifies CASKLQSSLTF.

This rearrangement joins TRBV7-9 to TRBJ2-3; a possible D gene is TRBD2 (7 bases). This CDR3 is 16 amino acids long. Germline V lookup: CDR1 SEHNR, CDR2 FQNEAQ (reference sequence). The germline V and J ends were trimmed by 3 bases and 2 bases, with 15 bases remaining between them. The CDR3 here is CASSFFGGADTDTQYF. The DNA for the CDR3 is TGTGCCAGCAGCTTTTTTGGGGGGGCCGACACAGATACGCAGTATTTT.

The rearrangement links TRBV4-2 to TRBJ2-3; 9 bases are a match to TRBD2. Germline-derived CDR1 and CDR2 are LGHNA and YNFKEQ. The trim removed 0 bases at V and 6 bases at J, leaving 7 bases unmatched. There are 16 residues in the CDR3. The CDR3 sequence: CASSQDRQRGADTQYF. CDR3 DNA: TGTGCCAGCAGCCAAGATCGGCAGCGGGGGGCGGATACGCAGTATTTT.

This clone was seen only a few times. The CDR3 spells CASSGANYNEQFF. The CDR3 DNA reads TGTGCCAGCAGTGGGGCTAACTACAATGAGCAGTTCTTC. The chain uses TRBV6-4 and TRBJ2-1; no clear D. In germline, CDR1 is MRHNA, CDR2 SNTAGT. V lost 4 bases, J lost 3 bases, and 7 bases lay in between. CDR3 length: 13 residues.

This clone came up once. The gene calls are TRBV4-2 and TRBJ1-2, with D perhaps TRBD1 (6 bases). The CDR3 is made up of 15 amino acids. The germline V gene encodes CDR1 LGHNA and CDR2 YNFKEQ. V lost 4 bases and J lost 5, with 17 bases in between. The CDR3 here is CASSPAVGARYGYTF. For the CDR3, the DNA is TGTGCCAGCAGCCCAGCTGTGGGGGCGCGGTATGGCTACACCTTC.

The chain employs TRBV19 and TRBJ2-7; D is perhaps TRBD2 (6 bases). Trimming left V 6 bases short and J 0 bases short, with 9 bases between. Germline CDR1 and CDR2: LNHDA and SQIVND (reference sequence). CDR3 length: 13 amino acids. The CDR3 coding sequence is TGTGCCAGTAGCCCCGGGGGCTCCTACGAGCAGTACTTC. It is translated as CASSPGGSYEQYF.

This chain links TRBV7-9 with TRBJ2-7; 10 bases are a match to TRBD2. Germline trimming cut 4 bases from V and 2 bases from J; bases unmatched to any gene: 8. Germline-derived CDR1 and CDR2 are SEHNR and FQNEAQ (reference sequence). The CDR3 spans 16 residues. The CDR3 is CASSSLSGGFAYEQYF. In DNA, the CDR3 is TGTGCCAGCAGCTCCCTTAGCGGGGGGTTCGCCTACGAGCAGTACTTC. Based on the CDR3 plus reference TRBV7-9 and TRBJ2-7, the full variable domain is DTGVSQNPRHKITKRGQNVTFRCDPISEHNRLYWYRQTLGQGPEFLTYFQNEAQLEKSRLLSDRFSAERPKGSFSTLEIQRTEQGDSAMYLCASSSLSGGFAYEQYFGPGTRLTVT.

The chain combines TRBV28 with TRBJ1-1; D unresolved. Germline V CDR1 and CDR2: MDHEN, SYDVKM. V was pared by 4 bases and J by 1 base, with 10 bases between. CDR3 length: 14 residues. The CDR3, as DNA: TGTGCCAGCAGTTATCTGTTACAGAACACTGAAGCTTTCTTT. Translation gives CASSYLLQNTEAFF.

The chain uses TRBV2 and TRBJ2-3; 8 nucleotides match TRBD1. This CDR3 is 16 amino acids long. Trimming at V came to 6 bases and at J to 2 bases, leaving 10 bases not matched to a gene. Germline CDR1 is SNHLY and CDR2 is FYNNEI. CDR3 loop: CASRGTGQAPTDTQYF. In DNA form, the CDR3 reads TGTGCCAGCAGGGGGACAGGTCAGGCCCCCACAGATACGCAGTATTTT.

CDR3 in DNA: TGTGCCAGCAGCTTGGGACAGGGGATCTACGAGCAGTACTTC. It yields the protein CASSLGQGIYEQYF. The V and J genes are TRBV5-6 and TRBJ2-7; 8 bases are shared with TRBD1. Germline V gene sequence: CDR1 SGHDT, CDR2 YYEEEE. Trimming at V came to 0 bases and at J to 3 bases, leaving 2 bases not matched to a gene. The CDR3 covers 14 residues.

This chain uses TRBV3-1 (or the pseudogene TRBV3-2) with TRBJ2-3, with a possible D match to TRBD1 (6 bases). Trimming took off 1 base at V and 0 bases at J, with 11 bases between the two ends. Germline assignment: CDR1 LGHDT and CDR2 YNNKEL (reference sequence). This CDR3 has 16 residues. The DNA for the CDR3 is TGTGCCAGCAGCCAAGTTTCTCAGGGGAGCACAGATACGCAGTATTTT. This sequence encodes CASSQVSQGSTDTQYF.

The rearrangement uses TRBV23-1 and TRBJ2-1, with 9 bases that match TRBD2. TRBV23-1 carries the ORF label, with uncertain function. The ends lost 2 bases at V and 4 bases at J; junction bases unmatched: 27. CDR3 length equals 23 residues. The CDR3 bases are TGCGCCAGCAGTCAACCGCACGTAAATTCCCGGGACAGCAGAAGCGGGAGGTACAATGAGCAGTTCTTC. The encoded protein is CASSQPHVNSRDSRSGRYNEQFF.

The chain recombines TRBV5-1 with TRBJ1-6, with 9 bases fitting TRBD1. V gave up 0 bases and J gave up 6 bases; unmatched junction bases: 4. The CDR3 is made up of 16 amino acids. Germline CDR1 SGHRS, CDR2 YFSETQ. CDR3 protein: CASSLVGTGSNSPLHF. CDR3 nucleotides: TGCGCCAGCAGCTTGGTTGGGACAGGGTCTAATTCACCCCTCCACTTT.

The V call is TRBV13, the J call TRBJ2-7; 11 bases are shared with TRBD2. With V trimmed by 2 bases and J by 6 bases, 6 bases remained unmatched. This CDR3 has 15 amino acids. Germline V gene data show CDR1 as PRHDT and CDR2 as FYEKMQ (reference sequence). CDR3 region: CASSLLAGGTLEQYF. The CDR3 DNA reads TGTGCCAGCAGCTTATTAGCGGGAGGGACTCTCGAGCAGTACTTC. The entire variable domain, with the rest obtained from reference TRBV13 and TRBJ2-7, is as follows: AAGVIQSPRHLIKEKRETATLKCYPIPRHDTVYWYQQGPGQDPQFLISFYEKMQSDKGSIPDRFSAQQFSDYHSELNMSSLELGDSALYFCASSLLAGGTLEQYFGPGTRLTVT.

The chain joins TRBV24-1 to TRBJ1-3; D is possibly TRBD1 (6 bases). V lost 5 bases and J lost 2, with 12 bases in between. CDR1 KGHDR and CDR2 SFDVKD come from the germline V gene. This CDR3 contains 15 residues. DNA for the CDR3: TGTGCCACCAGTGTAACAGGGATACCTGGAAACACCATATATTTT. This translates into CATSVTGIPGNTIYF.

This sequence joins TRBV19 and TRBJ1-2; 10 bases fit TRBD1. The ends lost 1 base at V and 4 bases at J; junction bases unmatched: 6. This CDR3 is 16 amino acids long. CDR1 and CDR2 from the germline V gene are LNHDA and SQIVND (reference sequence). DNA for the CDR3: TGTGCCAGTAGTATAGGTGACAGGGGGCGAGGCTATGGCTACACCTTC. Translating it yields CASSIGDRGRGYGYTF.

In DNA form, the CDR3 reads TGTGCCAGCAGCGTCCCAGGGGGCTACACCTTC. It specifies CASSVPGGYTF. J is TRBJ1-2 and V is TRBV9; maybe TRBD1 (5 bases). Germline loops: CDR1 SGDLS, CDR2 YYNGEE. The CDR3 covers 11 residues. V lost 2 bases and J lost 8, with 7 bases in between.

The rearrangement uses TRBV5-1 and TRBJ2-1; 13 bases are a match to TRBD2. This CDR3 contains 16 residues. The V segment lost 6 bases and the J segment 8 bases; nucleotides outside the gene matches: 11. Germline V gene data show CDR1 as SGHRS and CDR2 as YFSETQ. The CDR3 DNA follows: TGCGCCAGCACCGCCGGGACTAGCGGGGCATGGGATGAGCAGTTCTTC. Its translation is CASTAGTSGAWDEQFF. Looking up the rest from reference TRBV5-1 and TRBJ2-1 gives the full variable domain: KAGVTQTPRYLIKTRGQQVTLSCSPISGHRSVSWYQQTPGQGLQFLFEYFSETQRNKGNFPGRFSGRQFSNSRSEMNVSTLELGDSALYLCASTAGTSGAWDEQFFGPGTRLTVL.

The V and J genes are TRBV10-3 and TRBJ1-2, with 9 bases aligning to TRBD1. This CDR3 region has 13 residues. Germline V lookup: CDR1 ENHRY, CDR2 SYGVKD. V lost 11 bases to trimming and J lost 2 bases; unmatched junction nucleotides: 6. CDR3 protein: CAVQGTGNYGYTF. The CDR3 nucleotides read TGTGCCGTCCAGGGGACAGGGAACTATGGCTACACCTTC.

This clone came up a few times. This sequence joins TRBV19 and TRBJ1-6; the D gene is possibly TRBD1 (6 bases). CDR1 and CDR2 (germline): LNHDA, SQIVND (reference sequence). This CDR3 contains 14 residues. Trimming took 4 bases from V and 7 from J, leaving 11 bases between them. Here the CDR3 DNA reads TGTGCCAGTAGTACTAGGACAGAAAATTCACCCCTCCACTTT. This sequence encodes CASSTRTENSPLHF.